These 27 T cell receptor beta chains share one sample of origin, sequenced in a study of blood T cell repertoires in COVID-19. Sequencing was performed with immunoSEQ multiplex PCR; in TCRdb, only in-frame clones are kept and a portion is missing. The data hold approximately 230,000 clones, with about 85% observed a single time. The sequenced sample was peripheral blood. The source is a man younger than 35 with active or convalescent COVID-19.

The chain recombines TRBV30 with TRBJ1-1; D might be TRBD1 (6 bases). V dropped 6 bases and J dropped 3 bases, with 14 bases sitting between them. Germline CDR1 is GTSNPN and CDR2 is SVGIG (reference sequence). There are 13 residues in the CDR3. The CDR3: CACPLAGDTEAFF. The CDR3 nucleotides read TGTGCCTGCCCTTTGGCAGGGGACACTGAAGCTTTCTTT.

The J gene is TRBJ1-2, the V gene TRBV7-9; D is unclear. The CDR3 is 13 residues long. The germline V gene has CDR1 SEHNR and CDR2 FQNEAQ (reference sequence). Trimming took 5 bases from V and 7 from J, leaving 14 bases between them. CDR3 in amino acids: CASSPESGVGYTF. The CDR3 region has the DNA TGTGCCAGCAGCCCGGAGTCCGGGGTTGGCTACACCTTC.

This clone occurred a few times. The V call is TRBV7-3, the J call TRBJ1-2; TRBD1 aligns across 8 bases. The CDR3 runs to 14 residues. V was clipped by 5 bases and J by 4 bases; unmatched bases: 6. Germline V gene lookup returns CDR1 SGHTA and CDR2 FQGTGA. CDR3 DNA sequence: TGTGCCAGCAGCCCCGGGACAGGCTCCTATGGCTACACCTTC. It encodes CASSPGTGSYGYTF.

The chain's CDR3 is CASSQDLEETQYF. The CDR3 DNA follows: TGCGCCAGCAGCCAAGATCTCGAGGAGACCCAGTACTTC. The chain joins TRBV4-3 to TRBJ2-5; no firm D call. Trimming cost V 0 bases and J 5 bases, with 7 bases left between them. Germline CDR1 and CDR2: LGHNA and YSLEER. CDR3 length equals 13 residues.

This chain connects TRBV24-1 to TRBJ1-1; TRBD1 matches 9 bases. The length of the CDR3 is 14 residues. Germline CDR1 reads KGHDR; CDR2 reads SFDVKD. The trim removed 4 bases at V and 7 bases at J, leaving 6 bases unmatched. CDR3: CATSDPDRGDEAFF. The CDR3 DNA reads TGTGCCACCAGTGACCCGGACAGGGGCGATGAAGCTTTCTTT.

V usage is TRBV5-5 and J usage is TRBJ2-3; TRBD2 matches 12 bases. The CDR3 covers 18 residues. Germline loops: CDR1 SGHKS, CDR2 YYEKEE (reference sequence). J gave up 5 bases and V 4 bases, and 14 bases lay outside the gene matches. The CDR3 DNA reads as TGTGCCAGCAGCCCACCGGCTAGCGGGGGGGCGGTGATAGATACGCAGTATTTT. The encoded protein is CASSPPASGGAVIDTQYF.

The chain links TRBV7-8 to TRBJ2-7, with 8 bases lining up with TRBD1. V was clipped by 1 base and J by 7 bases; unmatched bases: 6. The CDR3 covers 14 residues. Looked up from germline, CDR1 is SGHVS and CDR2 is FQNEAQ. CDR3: CASSLVWGQEEQYF. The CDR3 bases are TGTGCCAGCAGCTTAGTTTGGGGACAGGAGGAGCAGTACTTC.

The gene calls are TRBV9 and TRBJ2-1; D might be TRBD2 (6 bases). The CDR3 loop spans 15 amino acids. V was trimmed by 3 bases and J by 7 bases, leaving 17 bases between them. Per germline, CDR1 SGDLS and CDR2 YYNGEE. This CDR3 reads CASSGGTLGKNEQFF. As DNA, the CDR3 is TGTGCCAGCAGCGGCGGGACTCTGGGGAAAAATGAGCAGTTCTTC. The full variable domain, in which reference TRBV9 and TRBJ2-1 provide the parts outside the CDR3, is DSGVTQTPKHLITATGQRVTLRCSPRSGDLSVYWYQQSLDQGLQFLIQYYNGEERAKGNILERFSAQQFPDLHSELNLSSLELGDSALYFCASSGGTLGKNEQFFGPGTRLTVL.

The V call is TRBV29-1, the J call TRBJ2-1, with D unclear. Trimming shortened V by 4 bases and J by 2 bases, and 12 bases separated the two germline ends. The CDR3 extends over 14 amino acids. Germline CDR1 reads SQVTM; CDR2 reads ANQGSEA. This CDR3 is CSVGGSTTYNEQFF. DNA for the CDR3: TGCAGCGTTGGTGGGTCTACTACCTACAATGAGCAGTTCTTC.

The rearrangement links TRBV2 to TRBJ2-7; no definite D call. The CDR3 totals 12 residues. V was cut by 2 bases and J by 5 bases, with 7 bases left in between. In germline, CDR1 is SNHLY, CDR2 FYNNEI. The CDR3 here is CASSELSHEQYF. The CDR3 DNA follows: TGTGCCAGCAGTGAACTTTCCCACGAGCAGTACTTC.

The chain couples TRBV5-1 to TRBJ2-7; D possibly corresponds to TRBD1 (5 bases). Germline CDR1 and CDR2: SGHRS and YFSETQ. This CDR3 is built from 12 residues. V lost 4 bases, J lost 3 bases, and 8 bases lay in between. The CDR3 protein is CASSPGYYEQYF. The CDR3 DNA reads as TGCGCCAGCAGCCCAGGGTACTACGAGCAGTACTTC. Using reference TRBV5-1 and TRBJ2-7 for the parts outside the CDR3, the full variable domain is KAGVTQTPRYLIKTRGQQVTLSCSPISGHRSVSWYQQTPGQGLQFLFEYFSETQRNKGNFPGRFSGRQFSNSRSEMNVSTLELGDSALYLCASSPGYYEQYFGPGTRLTVT.

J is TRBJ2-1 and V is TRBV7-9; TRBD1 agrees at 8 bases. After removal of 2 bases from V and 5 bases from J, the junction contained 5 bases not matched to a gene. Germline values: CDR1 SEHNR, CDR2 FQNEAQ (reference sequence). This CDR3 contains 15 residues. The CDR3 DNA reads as TGTGCCAGCAGCTTACAGGACAGGGAGGACAATGAGCAGTTCTTC. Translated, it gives CASSLQDREDNEQFF.

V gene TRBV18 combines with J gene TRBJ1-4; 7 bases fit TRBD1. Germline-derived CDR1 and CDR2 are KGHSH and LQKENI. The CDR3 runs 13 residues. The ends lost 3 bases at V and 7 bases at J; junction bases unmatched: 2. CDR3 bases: TGTGCCAGCTCACCGGACAGGCGTGAAAAACTGTTTTTT. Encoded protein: CASSPDRREKLFF. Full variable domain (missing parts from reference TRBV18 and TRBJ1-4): NAGVMQNPRHLVRRRGQEARLRCSPMKGHSHVYWYRQLPEEGLKFMVYLQKENIIDESGMPKERFSAEFPKEGPSILRIQQVVRGDSAAYFCASSPDRREKLFFGSGTQLSVL.

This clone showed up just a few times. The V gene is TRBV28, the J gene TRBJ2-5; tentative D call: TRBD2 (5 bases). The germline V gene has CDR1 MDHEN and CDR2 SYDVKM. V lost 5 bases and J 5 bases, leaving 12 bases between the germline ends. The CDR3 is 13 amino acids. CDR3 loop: CASSPPGGETQYF. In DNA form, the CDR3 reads TGTGCCAGCAGTCCCCCCGGCGGGGAGACCCAGTACTTC.

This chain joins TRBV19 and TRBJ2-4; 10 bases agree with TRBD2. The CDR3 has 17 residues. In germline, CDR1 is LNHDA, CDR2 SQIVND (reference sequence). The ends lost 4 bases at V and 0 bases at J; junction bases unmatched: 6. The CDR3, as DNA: TGTGCCAGTAGTAGTATCCTAGCGGGAGTAGCCAAAAACATTCAGTACTTC. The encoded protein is CASSSILAGVAKNIQYF.

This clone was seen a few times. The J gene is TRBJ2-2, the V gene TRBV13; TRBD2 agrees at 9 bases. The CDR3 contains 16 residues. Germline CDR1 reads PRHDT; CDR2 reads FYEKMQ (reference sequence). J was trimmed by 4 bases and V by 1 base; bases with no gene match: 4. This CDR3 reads CASSLEASGATGELFF. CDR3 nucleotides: TGTGCCAGCAGCTTAGAGGCTAGCGGGGCCACCGGGGAGCTGTTTTTT. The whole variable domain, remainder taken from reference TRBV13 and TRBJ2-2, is AAGVIQSPRHLIKEKRETATLKCYPIPRHDTVYWYQQGPGQDPQFLISFYEKMQSDKGSIPDRFSAQQFSDYHSELNMSSLELGDSALYFCASSLEASGATGELFFGEGSRLTVL.

The CDR3 bases are TGTGCCAGCAGCTTTTCTTTCGGCGGGGGGGTTCAAGAGACCCAGTACTTC. Amino acid sequence: CASSFSFGGGVQETQYF. The rearrangement joins TRBV7-9 to TRBJ2-5; TRBD2 matches 9 bases. Germline V gene lookup returns CDR1 SEHNR and CDR2 FQNEAQ (reference sequence). There are 17 residues in the CDR3. The trim removed 3 bases at V and 2 bases at J, leaving 10 bases unmatched. The variable domain in full, completed from reference TRBV7-9 and TRBJ2-5, reads DTGVSQNPRHKITKRGQNVTFRCDPISEHNRLYWYRQTLGQGPEFLTYFQNEAQLEKSRLLSDRFSAERPKGSFSTLEIQRTEQGDSAMYLCASSFSFGGGVQETQYFGPGTRLLVL.

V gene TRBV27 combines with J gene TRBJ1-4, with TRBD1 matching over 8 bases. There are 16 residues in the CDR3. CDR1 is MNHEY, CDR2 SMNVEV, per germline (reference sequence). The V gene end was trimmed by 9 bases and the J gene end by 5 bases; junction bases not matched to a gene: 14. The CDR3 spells CASSDRVARLNEKLFF. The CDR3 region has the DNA TGTGCCAGTTCGGACAGGGTAGCTAGGTTGAATGAAAAACTGTTTTTT.

DNA for the CDR3: TGTGCCAGCAGCCACCAGACAGGGGGCGGGGAGCAGTACTTC. As protein: CASSHQTGGGEQYF. This chain connects TRBV3-1 (or the pseudogene TRBV3-2) to TRBJ2-7, with 10 positions matching TRBD1. With 3 bases clipped from V and 7 bases from J, the junction kept 6 bases outside the gene matches. There are 14 residues in the CDR3. CDR1 and CDR2 (germline): LGHDT, YNNKEL (reference sequence).

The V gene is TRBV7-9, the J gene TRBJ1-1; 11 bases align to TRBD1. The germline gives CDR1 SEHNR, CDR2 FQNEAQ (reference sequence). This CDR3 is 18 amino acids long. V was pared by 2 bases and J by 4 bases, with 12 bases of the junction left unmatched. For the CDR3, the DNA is TGTGCCAGCAGCTTATACTCCGGTTCGGACAGGGGGCTCACTGAAGCTTTCTTT. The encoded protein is CASSLYSGSDRGLTEAFF.

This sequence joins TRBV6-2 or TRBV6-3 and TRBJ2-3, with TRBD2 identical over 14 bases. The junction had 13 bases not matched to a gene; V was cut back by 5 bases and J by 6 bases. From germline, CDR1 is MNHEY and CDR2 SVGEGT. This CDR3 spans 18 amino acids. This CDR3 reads CASSPSPGLAGVPDTQYF. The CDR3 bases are TGTGCCAGCAGTCCCTCTCCGGGACTAGCGGGAGTACCCGATACGCAGTATTTT.

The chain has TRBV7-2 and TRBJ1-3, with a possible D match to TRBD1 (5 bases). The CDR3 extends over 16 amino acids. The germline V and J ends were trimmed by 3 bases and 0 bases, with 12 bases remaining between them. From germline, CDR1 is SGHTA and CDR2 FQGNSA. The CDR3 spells CASSFGHPSSGNTIYF. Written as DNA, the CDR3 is TGTGCCAGCAGCTTCGGACATCCGAGCTCTGGAAACACCATATATTTT.

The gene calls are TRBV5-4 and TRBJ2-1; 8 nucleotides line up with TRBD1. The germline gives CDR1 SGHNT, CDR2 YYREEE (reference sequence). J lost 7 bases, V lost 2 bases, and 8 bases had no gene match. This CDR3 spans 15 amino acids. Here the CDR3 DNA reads TGTGCCAGCAGCTTCAGGGGGCACCGGAGAAATGAGCAGTTCTTC. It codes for CASSFRGHRRNEQFF.

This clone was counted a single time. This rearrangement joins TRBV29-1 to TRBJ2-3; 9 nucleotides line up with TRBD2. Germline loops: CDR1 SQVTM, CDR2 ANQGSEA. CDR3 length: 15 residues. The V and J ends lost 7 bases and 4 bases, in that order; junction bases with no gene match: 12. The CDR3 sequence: CSAQFLAGVPDTQYF. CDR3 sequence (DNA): TGCAGCGCCCAATTTTTAGCGGGAGTCCCAGATACGCAGTATTTT.

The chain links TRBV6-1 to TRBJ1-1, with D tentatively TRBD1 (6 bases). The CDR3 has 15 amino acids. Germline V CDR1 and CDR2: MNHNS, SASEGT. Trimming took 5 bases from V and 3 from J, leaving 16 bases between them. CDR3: CASSPGGAGDTEAFF. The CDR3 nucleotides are TGTGCCAGCAGTCCCGGGGGCGCGGGGGACACTGAAGCTTTCTTT.

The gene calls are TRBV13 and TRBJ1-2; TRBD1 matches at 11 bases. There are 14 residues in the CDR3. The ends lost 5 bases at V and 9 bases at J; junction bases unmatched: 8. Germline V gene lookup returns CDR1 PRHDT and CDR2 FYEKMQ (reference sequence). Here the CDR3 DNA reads TGTGCCAGCAGCCCCGGACAGGGGGCGACGAGCTACACCTTC. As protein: CASSPGQGATSYTF.

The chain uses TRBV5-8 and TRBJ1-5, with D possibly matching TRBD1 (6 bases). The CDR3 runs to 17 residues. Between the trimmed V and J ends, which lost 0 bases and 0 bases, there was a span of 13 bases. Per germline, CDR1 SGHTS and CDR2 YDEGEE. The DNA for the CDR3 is TGTGCCAGCAGCTTGGAGTTAGGGGGGGATAGCAATCAGCCCCAGCATTTT. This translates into CASSLELGGDSNQPQHF.